The 25 T cell receptor beta chains presented below share a single source sample, sequenced in a study of blood T cell repertoires in COVID-19. Produced via immunoSEQ multiplex PCR; TCRdb's table is partial and in-frame only. The sample lists more than 65,000 clones, about three quarters occurring once. The sequenced sample consisted of peripheral blood. These receptors were taken from a woman in her 70s with acute or convalescent COVID-19.

V usage is TRBV11-2 and J usage is TRBJ1-5; D uncertain. The V gene's germline CDR1 is SGHAT and CDR2 FQNNGV. This CDR3 region has 13 residues. The V and J ends lost 0 bases and 7 bases respectively, with 7 bases between them. CDR3 sequence: CASSLDLRQPQHF. The CDR3 bases are TGTGCCAGCAGCTTAGATCTTAGACAGCCCCAGCATTTT.

The J gene is TRBJ2-5, the V gene TRBV7-6; weak D call: TRBD1 (5 bases). The CDR3 spans 15 residues. Germline CDR1 and CDR2: SGHVS and FNYEAQ. Deletions cut 2 bases from V and 5 bases from J, with 15 bases between. This CDR3 is CASSLNGARFETQYF. Here the CDR3 DNA reads TGTGCCAGCAGCTTAAATGGGGCCAGGTTCGAGACCCAGTACTTC.

The chain couples TRBV18 to TRBJ2-7; TRBD2 aligns across 10 bases. The CDR3 loop spans 16 amino acids. CDR1 is KGHSH, CDR2 LQKENI, per germline. The V gene end was trimmed by 2 bases and the J gene end by 2 bases; junction bases not matched to a gene: 6. The CDR3 sequence is CASSPKRAGGAYEQYF. CDR3 nucleotides: TGTGCCAGCTCACCAAAAAGAGCGGGGGGGGCCTACGAGCAGTACTTC.

The rearrangement links TRBV9 to TRBJ2-5, with D possibly being TRBD2 (7 bases). The CDR3 covers 14 residues. V gave up 4 bases and J gave up 5 bases, with 15 bases separating them. Germline loops: CDR1 SGDLS, CDR2 YYNGEE. CDR3 bases: TGTGCCAGCAGCCCCGGGGGGCGGGGGGAGACCCAGTACTTC. Translating it yields CASSPGGRGETQYF.

The rearrangement joins TRBV28 to TRBJ2-7, with 7 bases that match TRBD2. The V and J ends lost 6 bases and 1 base, in that order; junction bases with no gene match: 6. The CDR3 loop spans 14 amino acids. Per germline, CDR1 MDHEN and CDR2 SYDVKM. CDR3: CASRGTTRSYEQYF. DNA for the CDR3: TGTGCCAGCAGGGGGACTACACGATCCTACGAGCAGTACTTC.

V is TRBV6-2 or TRBV6-3 and J is TRBJ2-7; unclear D gene. CDR1 and CDR2 (germline): MNHEY, SVGEGT. V was trimmed by 6 bases and J by 3 bases, leaving 9 bases between them. CDR3 length equals 12 residues. The CDR3 loop reads CASSLTVYEQYF. The CDR3 region has the DNA TGTGCCAGCAGCCTTACAGTCTACGAGCAGTACTTC.

This clone was recorded only once. The CDR3 sequence: CASSVRQGPGQPQHF. The CDR3 coding sequence is TGTGCCAGCAGTGTGAGACAGGGGCCTGGTCAGCCCCAGCATTTT. The chain has TRBV2 and TRBJ1-5; 8 bases agree with TRBD1. CDR1 SNHLY and CDR2 FYNNEI come from the germline V gene. The trim removed 4 bases at V and 6 bases at J, leaving 8 bases unmatched. The CDR3 contains 15 residues.

The chain links TRBV15 to TRBJ2-7; 10 bases are a match to TRBD2. V dropped 3 bases and J dropped 5; count of bases not matched to a gene: 4. The CDR3 totals 14 residues. The V gene's germline CDR1 is LNHNV and CDR2 YYDKDF (reference sequence). DNA of the CDR3: TGTGCCACCAGCAGGGGACTAGCGAAAGACGAGCAGTACTTC. This codes for CATSRGLAKDEQYF.

The V gene is TRBV6-1, the J gene TRBJ2-7; a possible D gene is TRBD1 (6 bases). This CDR3 region has 16 residues. Germline V gene data show CDR1 as MNHNS and CDR2 as SASEGT. Trimming cost V 2 bases and J 4 bases, with 18 bases left between them. DNA for the CDR3: TGTGCCAGCAGTGAAAACTCTGGGGGCAGGGGTTACGAGCAGTACTTC. Encoded protein: CASSENSGGRGYEQYF.

The chain couples TRBV10-2 to TRBJ1-3, with 7 nucleotides matching TRBD1. The germline gives CDR1 WSHSY, CDR2 SAAADI. The CDR3 totals 12 residues. V lost 6 bases to trimming and J lost 4 bases; unmatched junction nucleotides: 0. In DNA, the CDR3 is TGCGCCAGCAGGGACAGGGGAAACACCATATATTTT. Translated, it gives CASRDRGNTIYF.

V gene TRBV15 combines with J gene TRBJ1-4; TRBD1 is a possible D gene (5 bases). Germline V lookup: CDR1 LNHNV, CDR2 YYDKDF (reference sequence). The CDR3 consists of 15 residues. The germline V and J ends were trimmed by 0 bases and 12 bases, with 17 bases remaining between them. CDR3 sequence: CATSRDRVRTGELFF. The CDR3 coding sequence is TGTGCCACCAGCAGAGACAGGGTGCGAACGGGGGAACTGTTTTTT.

The CDR3 spells CARIPRRGQSQPQHF. The CDR3 bases are TGTGCCAGAATCCCCCGAAGGGGGCAATCTCAGCCCCAGCATTTT. The rearrangement joins TRBV5-3 to TRBJ1-5, with TRBD1 identical over 7 bases. TRBV5-3 is an ORF; its function is uncertain. There are 15 residues in the CDR3. The J segment lost 6 bases and the V segment lost 6 bases, leaving 12 bases of the junction unmatched.

The chain has TRBV28 and TRBJ2-7; D is unresolved. This CDR3 has 12 amino acids. Trimming left V 5 bases short and J 4 bases short, with 9 bases between. Looked up from germline, CDR1 is MDHEN and CDR2 is SYDVKM. The CDR3 DNA reads as TGTGCCAGCAGTAAACTACGATACGAGCAGTACTTC. Protein sequence: CASSKLRYEQYF.

This clone appeared a single time. The rearrangement joins TRBV12-3 or TRBV12-4 to TRBJ1-2, with D tentatively TRBD1 (6 bases). The CDR3 consists of 13 residues. Trimming took 2 bases from V and 8 from J, leaving 12 bases between them. The CDR3 loop is CASSLNRVEGYTF. DNA of the CDR3: TGTGCCAGCAGTTTAAACAGGGTAGAGGGCTACACCTTC.

CDR3 loop: CASSRRVFDSPLHF. CDR3 in DNA: TGTGCCAGCAGCCGGCGGGTCTTTGATTCACCCCTCCACTTT. The J gene is TRBJ1-6, the V gene TRBV5-6, with no clear D. Germline CDR1 SGHDT, CDR2 YYEEEE. There are 14 residues in the CDR3. Trimming took off 4 bases at V and 8 bases at J, with 13 bases between the two ends.

The genes are TRBV27 and TRBJ1-5; no clear D gene. The CDR3 covers 14 residues. Trimming shortened V by 2 bases and J by 7 bases, and 12 bases separated the two germline ends. Germline lookup yields CDR1 MNHEY and CDR2 SMNVEV (reference sequence). The CDR3 nucleotides read TGTGCCAGCAGTTTAGCGGTTCCGCGGCAGCCCCAGCATTTT. This sequence encodes CASSLAVPRQPQHF.

This chain connects TRBV18 to TRBJ2-1; TRBD1 aligns across 10 bases. CDR3 length: 14 amino acids. J lost 9 bases, V lost 2 bases, and 4 bases had no gene match. Per germline, CDR1 KGHSH and CDR2 LQKENI. CDR3 region: CASSPSTGGIEQFF. The CDR3 coding sequence is TGTGCCAGCTCACCATCGACAGGGGGCATTGAGCAGTTCTTC. Full variable domain (remainder filled in from reference TRBV18 and TRBJ2-1): NAGVMQNPRHLVRRRGQEARLRCSPMKGHSHVYWYRQLPEEGLKFMVYLQKENIIDESGMPKERFSAEFPKEGPSILRIQQVVRGDSAAYFCASSPSTGGIEQFFGPGTRLTVL.

V is TRBV30 and J is TRBJ1-2; unclear D gene. There are 12 residues in the CDR3. Trimming left V 1 base short and J 6 bases short, with 9 bases between. Germline-derived CDR1 and CDR2 are GTSNPN and SVGIG (reference sequence). The CDR3 DNA is TGTGCCTGGAGTGGAGGGATTCATGGCTACACCTTC. Translation: CAWSGGIHGYTF. The full variable domain, its missing parts supplied by reference TRBV30 and TRBJ1-2, is SQTIHQWPATLVQPVGSPLSLECTVEGTSNPNLYWYRQAAGRGLQLLFYSVGIGQISSEVPQNLSASRPQDRQFILSSKKLLLSDSGFYLCAWSGGIHGYTFGSGTRLTVV.

This chain connects TRBV5-8 to TRBJ1-1; D possibly corresponds to TRBD1 (6 bases). CDR3 length equals 13 residues. V gave up 2 bases and J gave up 7 bases, with 12 bases separating them. Germline values: CDR1 SGHTS, CDR2 YDEGEE. CDR3: CASSLGQFGEAFF. DNA of the CDR3: TGTGCCAGCAGCTTAGGACAGTTCGGTGAAGCTTTCTTT. Together with reference TRBV5-8 and TRBJ1-1, the CDR3 gives the full variable domain: EAGVTQSPTHLIKTRGQQATLRCSPISGHTSVYWYQQALGLGLQFLLWYDEGEERNRGNFPPRFSGRQFPNYSSELNVNALELEDSALYLCASSLGQFGEAFFGQGTRLTVV.

This chain connects TRBV2 to TRBJ1-5; 7 nucleotides line up with TRBD1. Losses at the gene ends were 4 bases for V and 4 bases for J; bases not matched to a gene: 7. CDR1 is SNHLY and CDR2 is FYNNEI in the germline V gene. CDR3 length: 15 residues. This chain's CDR3 is CASSVRQGMNQPQHF. The CDR3, as DNA: TGTGCCAGCAGTGTGCGACAGGGAATGAATCAGCCCCAGCATTTT.

The count of this clone is one. This chain links TRBV15 with TRBJ2-2; the D gene is possibly TRBD1 (5 bases). V lost 6 bases and J lost 2, with 16 bases in between. Germline CDR1 is LNHNV and CDR2 is YYDKDF (reference sequence). The CDR3 covers 16 residues. The CDR3 protein is CATRGRTGPNTGELFF. The CDR3 bases are TGTGCCACCAGGGGGCGAACAGGACCTAACACCGGGGAGCTGTTTTTT.

The J gene is TRBJ1-5, the V gene TRBV6-1; possibly TRBD1 for D (5 bases). The CDR3 has 13 residues. Germline CDR1 reads MNHNS; CDR2 reads SASEGT. Trimming took off 3 bases at V and 9 bases at J, with 12 bases between the two ends. CDR3 protein: CASSETVVRPQHF. The DNA for the CDR3 is TGTGCCAGCAGTGAGACAGTAGTTCGGCCCCAGCATTTT.

The chain recombines TRBV4-1 with TRBJ2-1; D perhaps matches TRBD2 (7 bases). Trimming shortened V by 0 bases and J by 2 bases, and 8 bases separated the two germline ends. CDR3 length: 15 amino acids. CDR1 is MGHRA and CDR2 is YSYEKL in the germline V gene. CDR3 residues: CASSQEGGAYNEQFF. The CDR3 DNA is TGCGCCAGCAGCCAAGAAGGGGGGGCCTACAATGAGCAGTTCTTC.

The chain has TRBV19 and TRBJ2-5, with 9 positions matching TRBD2. Germline CDR1 reads LNHDA; CDR2 reads SQIVND (reference sequence). Unmatched junction bases numbered 2, after V lost 6 bases and J lost 3 bases. The CDR3 has 13 residues. CDR3 nucleotides: TGTGCCAGTAGGCCTAGCGGGGAAGAGACCCAGTACTTC. It encodes CASRPSGEETQYF.

The genes are TRBV6-5 and TRBJ1-3, with D perhaps TRBD1 (5 bases). With 5 bases removed from V and 2 bases from J, the gap between germline ends came to 13 bases. Germline V gene data show CDR1 as MNHEY and CDR2 as SVGAGI. This CDR3 is built from 15 residues. The CDR3 sequence is CASSPSGNAGNTIYF. The CDR3, as DNA: TGTGCCAGCAGTCCTTCAGGGAATGCTGGAAACACCATATATTTT.